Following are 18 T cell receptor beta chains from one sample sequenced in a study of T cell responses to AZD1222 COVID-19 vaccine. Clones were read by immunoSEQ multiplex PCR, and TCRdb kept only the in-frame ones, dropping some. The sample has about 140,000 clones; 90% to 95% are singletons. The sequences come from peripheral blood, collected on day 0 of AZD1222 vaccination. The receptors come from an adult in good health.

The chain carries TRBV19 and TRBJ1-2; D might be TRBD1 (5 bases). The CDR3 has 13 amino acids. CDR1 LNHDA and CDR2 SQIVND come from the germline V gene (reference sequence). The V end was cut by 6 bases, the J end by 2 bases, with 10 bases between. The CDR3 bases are TGTGCCAGTAGCGACGACAGCAACTATGGCTACACCTTC. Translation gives CASSDDSNYGYTF.

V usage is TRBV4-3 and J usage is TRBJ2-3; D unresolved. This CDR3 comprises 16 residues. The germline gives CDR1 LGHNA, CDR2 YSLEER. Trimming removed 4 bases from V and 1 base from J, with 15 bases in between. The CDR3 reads CASSPSPVGGTDTQYF. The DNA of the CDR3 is TGCGCCAGCAGCCCATCCCCGGTCGGAGGCACAGATACGCAGTATTTT.

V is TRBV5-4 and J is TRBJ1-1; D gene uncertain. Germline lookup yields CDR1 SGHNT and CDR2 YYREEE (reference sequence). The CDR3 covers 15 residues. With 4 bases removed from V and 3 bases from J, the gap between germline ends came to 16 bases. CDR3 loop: CASSLWTGLDTEAFF. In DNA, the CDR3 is TGTGCCAGCAGCCTCTGGACGGGGTTGGACACTGAAGCTTTCTTT.

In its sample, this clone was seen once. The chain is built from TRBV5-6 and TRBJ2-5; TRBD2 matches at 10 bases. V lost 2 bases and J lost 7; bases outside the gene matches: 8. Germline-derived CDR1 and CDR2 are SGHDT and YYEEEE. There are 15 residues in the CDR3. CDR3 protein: CASSFERGGHSTQYF. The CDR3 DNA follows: TGTGCCAGCAGCTTCGAGCGGGGGGGCCATTCGACCCAGTACTTC.

In nucleotides, the CDR3 is TGCGCCAGCAGCTTGCAGACCTCTACTTATGGCTACACCTTC. This gives the protein CASSLQTSTYGYTF. V and J are TRBV5-1 and TRBJ1-2, with D hard to call. The CDR3 contains 14 residues. V shed 1 base and J shed 5 bases, with 12 bases lying between them. Germline V gene data show CDR1 as SGHRS and CDR2 as YFSETQ. The full variable domain, rest sourced from reference TRBV5-1 and TRBJ1-2, is KAGVTQTPRYLIKTRGQQVTLSCSPISGHRSVSWYQQTPGQGLQFLFEYFSETQRNKGNFPGRFSGRQFSNSRSEMNVSTLELGDSALYLCASSLQTSTYGYTFGSGTRLTVV.

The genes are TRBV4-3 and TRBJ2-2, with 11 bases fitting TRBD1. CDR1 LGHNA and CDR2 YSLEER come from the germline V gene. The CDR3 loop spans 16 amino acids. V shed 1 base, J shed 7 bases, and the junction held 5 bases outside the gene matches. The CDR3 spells CASSQVGTGGIGELFF. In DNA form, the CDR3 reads TGCGCCAGCAGCCAAGTTGGGACAGGGGGGATCGGGGAGCTGTTTTTT.

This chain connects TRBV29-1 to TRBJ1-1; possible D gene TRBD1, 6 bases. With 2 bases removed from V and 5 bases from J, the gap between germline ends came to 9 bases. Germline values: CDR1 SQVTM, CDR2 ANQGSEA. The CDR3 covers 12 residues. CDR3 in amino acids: CSVERGGTEAFF. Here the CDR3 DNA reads TGCAGCGTTGAAAGGGGGGGGACTGAAGCTTTCTTT.

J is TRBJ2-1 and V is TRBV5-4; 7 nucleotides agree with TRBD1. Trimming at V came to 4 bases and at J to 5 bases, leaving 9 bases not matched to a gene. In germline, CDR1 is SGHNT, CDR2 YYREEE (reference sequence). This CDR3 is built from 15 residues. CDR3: CASSPTGKWNNEQFF. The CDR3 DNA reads TGTGCCAGCAGCCCGACAGGGAAGTGGAACAATGAGCAGTTCTTC.

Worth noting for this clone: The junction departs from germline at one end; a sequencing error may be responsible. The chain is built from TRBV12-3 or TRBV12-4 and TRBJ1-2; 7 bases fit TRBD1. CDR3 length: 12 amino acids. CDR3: CASSLRQGRTLF. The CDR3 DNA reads TGTGCCAGCAGTCTCAGACAGGGTAGGACCCTCTTC.

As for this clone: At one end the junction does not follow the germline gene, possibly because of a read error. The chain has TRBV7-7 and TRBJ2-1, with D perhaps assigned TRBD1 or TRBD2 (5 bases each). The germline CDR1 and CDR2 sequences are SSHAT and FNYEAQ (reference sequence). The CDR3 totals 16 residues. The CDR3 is CASSLGSRDGRSEQFF. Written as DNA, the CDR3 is TGTGCTAGCAGCTTAGGGTCGAGGGACGGCCGGTCGGAGCAGTTCTTC.

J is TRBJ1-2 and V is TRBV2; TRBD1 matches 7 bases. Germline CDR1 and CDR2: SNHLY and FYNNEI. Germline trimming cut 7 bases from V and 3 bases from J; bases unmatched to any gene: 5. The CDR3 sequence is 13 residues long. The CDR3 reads CASMAGGDYGYTF. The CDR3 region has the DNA TGTGCCAGCATGGCAGGGGGAGACTATGGCTACACCTTC. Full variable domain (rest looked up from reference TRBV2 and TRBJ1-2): EPEVTQTPSHQVTQMGQEVILRCVPISNHLYFYWYRQILGQKVEFLVSFYNNEISEKSEIFDDQFSVERPDGSNFTLKIRSTKLEDSAMYFCASMAGGDYGYTFGSGTRLTVV.

CDR3 DNA: TGTGCCAGCAGCTCCCTGCGGCATGACAATGAGCAGTTCTTC. This codes for CASSSLRHDNEQFF. The chain employs TRBV11-2 and TRBJ2-1; D is undetermined. The CDR3 runs 14 residues. Trimming shortened V by 4 bases and J by 5 bases, and 12 bases separated the two germline ends. Per the germline V gene, CDR1 is SGHAT and CDR2 is FQNNGV.

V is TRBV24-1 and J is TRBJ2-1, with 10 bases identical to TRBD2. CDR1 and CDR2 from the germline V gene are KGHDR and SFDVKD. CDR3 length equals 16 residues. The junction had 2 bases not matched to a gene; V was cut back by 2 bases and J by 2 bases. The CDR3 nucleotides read TGTGCCACCAGTGATTCGAGCGGGGGGGCCTACAATGAGCAGTTCTTC. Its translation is CATSDSSGGAYNEQFF.

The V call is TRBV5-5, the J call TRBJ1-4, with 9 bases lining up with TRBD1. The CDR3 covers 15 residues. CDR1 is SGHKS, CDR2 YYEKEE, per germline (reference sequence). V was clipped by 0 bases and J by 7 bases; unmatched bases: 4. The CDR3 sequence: CASSLEGTGSEKLFF. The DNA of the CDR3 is TGTGCCAGCAGCTTGGAAGGGACAGGGAGTGAAAAACTGTTTTTT.

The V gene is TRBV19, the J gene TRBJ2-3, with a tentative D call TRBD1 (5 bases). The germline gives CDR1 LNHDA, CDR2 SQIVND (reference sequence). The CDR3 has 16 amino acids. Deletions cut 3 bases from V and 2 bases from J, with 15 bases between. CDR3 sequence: CASSISGRRPTDTQYF. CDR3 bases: TGTGCCAGTAGTATTTCAGGGCGAAGGCCCACAGATACGCAGTATTTT.

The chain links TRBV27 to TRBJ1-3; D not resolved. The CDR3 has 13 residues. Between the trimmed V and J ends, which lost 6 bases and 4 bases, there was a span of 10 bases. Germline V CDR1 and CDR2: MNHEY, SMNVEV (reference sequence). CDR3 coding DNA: TGTGCCAGCAGCACAACGGGGGGAAACACCATATATTTT. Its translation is CASSTTGGNTIYF.

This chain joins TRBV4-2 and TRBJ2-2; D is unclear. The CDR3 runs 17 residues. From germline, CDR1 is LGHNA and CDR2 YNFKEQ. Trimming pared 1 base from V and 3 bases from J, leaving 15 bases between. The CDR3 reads CASSQGAPTQDTGELFF. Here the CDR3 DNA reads TGTGCCAGCAGCCAAGGGGCTCCCACACAAGACACCGGGGAGCTGTTTTTT.

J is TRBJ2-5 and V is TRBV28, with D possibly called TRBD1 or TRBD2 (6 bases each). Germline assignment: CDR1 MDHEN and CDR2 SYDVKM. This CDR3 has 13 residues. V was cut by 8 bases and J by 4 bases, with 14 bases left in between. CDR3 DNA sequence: TGTGCCAGCCTACGAGGGGGGCGAGAGACCCAGTACTTC. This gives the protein CASLRGGRETQYF. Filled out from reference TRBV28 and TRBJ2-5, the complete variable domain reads DVKVTQSSRYLVKRTGEKVFLECVQDMDHENMFWYRQDPGLGLRLIYFSYDVKMKEKGDIPEGYSVSREKKERFSLILESASTNQTSMYLCASLRGGRETQYFGPGTRLLVL.